This T cell receptor (beta chain) stems from a study of cytomegalovirus exposure and HLA in healthy donors (dated by TCRdb to 2017 to 2019). Regarding the study in general: According to an earlier analysis of 450 to 650 of the donors, about 179 million T cells yielded 120 million or so unique TCR beta sequences and approximately 300 Gb of sequence data. Typing coverage differed by locus: A, B, C, DRB1 and DQB1 were typed in about 629-630 donors, DQA1 in 522, DPA1 in around 600, and DPB1 in around 490. In a later analysis, previously published TCR beta repertoires from 550 to 700 donors were re-analyzed and high-resolution HLA genotyping was added so that TCR occurrence patterns could be studied. The aim of the study was to test whether cataloging public T cell receptors could identify signatures of past pathogen exposure. Class I and class II HLA loci were covered by the typing at four-digit resolution. To decide whether each TCR beta V gene segment behaved as functional or pseudogenic, an earlier analysis of several hundred of the donors relied on high-throughput TCR beta sequencing. Among the roughly 400 genotyped donors, around 81% belonged to the genetic ancestry cluster associated with self-reported Caucasian donors. Along with the roughly 710-subject first cohort, a separate validation cohort of roughly 110 different subjects was used. The T cell repertoires of several hundred subjects were profiled by immunosequencing and related to cytomegalovirus serostatus. To predict cytomegalovirus infection status, the study combined high-throughput TCR immunosequencing, statistical association of individual TCRs with disease status, and machine learning. An early release covering 500 to 750 HLA-typed donors comprised 250 to 350 gigabases of sequencing data and 85 million to 100 million unique TCR sequences. In the later analysis, no new phenotypic data were used to find candidate immune exposures; instead, reliance was placed on TCR beta sequences and their occurrence across donors. Donor age, sex, ethnicity and CMV serostatus were compiled together with the repertoire data. Across 300 to 400 genotyped donors of the cohort, an average of roughly 250,000 unique TCR beta nucleotide sequences per donor were sequenced, and roughly a sixth of those sequences were non-productive. All discovery cohort repertoires had been generated using a single sequencing platform. In a later genetic analysis, genome-wide SNP genotypes for about three fifths of the roughly 670 donors were used, and that subset was treated as a discovery cohort. Five DR-DQ haplotypes were treated as single units for association and clustering because of strong linkage in the cohort. The paper as a whole reports these results and caveats: Linkage disequilibrium might explain the correlated functional status among segregating V segments, but an unknown experimental factor could not be excluded. Some IMGT-functional V segments, including TRBV6-2 and TRBV6-3, could not be told apart with the 87-base-pair reads, so those segments were excluded. According to a later genetic analysis, donors in an Asian-associated ancestry cluster had fewer N-insertions in productive TCRs than the approximately 610-donor mean. In the study, around 160 TCR beta chains were listed as associated with cytomegalovirus. In vitro tests confirmed that a few of the cytomegalovirus-associated TCR beta chains recognize cytomegalovirus antigens. The classifier was reported to diagnose cytomegalovirus status with high specificity and sensitivity in both the original and validation cohorts. A later analysis found that most CMV-associated TCR beta chains appeared HLA-restricted, with HLA associations seemingly driven largely by CMV exposure. The authors suggested that the approach could potentially be extended to other disease states and immunological phenotypes. Presence/absence analyses assumed roughly uniform sequencing depth across donors, an assumption that may not hold. Because HLA typing was unavailable for some donors at each locus, only the typed subset was used in association tests. In an earlier analysis of some 500 of the donors, most TCR beta V segments were observed in productive rearrangements about 87% or about 30% of the time, broadly matching IMGT annotations. A later analysis reported that several top co-occurrence clusters appeared linked to parvovirus B19, influenza, CMV and Epstein-Barr virus. About 17 rarely observed V segments, including chromosome 9 orphons, were excluded from the earlier analysis of about 600 of the donors because counts were too low. In a later analysis, the rate of TCR association differed among HLA loci, with DRB1 alleles having the most associated TCRs and HLA-C alleles having the fewest. Strong co-occurrence of HLA alleles, especially DR and DQ, made assigning TCR associations to individual alleles difficult. A group of highly shared sequence variants was considered likely to be a technical artifact of the sequencing pipeline. In a later analysis, HLA-associated TCR beta chains were found to be more clonally expanded and to have lower generation probabilities than equally common non-associated chains. In a later analysis, 15,000 to 20,000 TCR beta sequences were associated with specific HLA alleles at a false discovery rate of 0.05. An association between a missense DCLRE1C variant and V-gene and J-gene trimming of TCR beta chains was found in a later genetic analysis and replicated in an independent cohort. A further reported finding was that TCR beta sequences accurately predicted the HLA-A and HLA-B alleles for most subjects in the first cohort. Most TCR sequences were seen in very few donors, while some public TCRs were found in many individuals. This cohort had only TCR beta chains sequenced, and the lack of alpha or paired-chain data limited which features could be detected. CMV serostatus was the only immune exposure information available for the cohort.

V sheds 2 bases and J sheds 7 bases, leaving 11 bases between their ends. Including cysteine and phenylalanine, the CDR3 has 14 amino acids. The entry retains the CDR3 DNA only, 42 bases that are in frame from base 1. The CDR1 and CDR2 encoded by the germline V gene are SGHTA and FQGTGA. This clone was picked up a small number of times. Its antigen remains undetermined. Base-call qualities are not available, and no considerably larger clone is one nucleotide away. Libraries were constructed by the immunoSEQ multiplex PCR assay. For the multiplex PCR, a mixture combining 60 forward primers for TCR Vbeta segments and 13 reverse primers for TCR Jbeta segments was used. The CDR3 region of rearranged TCR beta genes was amplified from genomic DNA with a multiplex PCR assay. The Illumina HiSeq System was used to sequence the amplified TCR beta libraries as 87-base-pair reads. The paper's processing steps were these. Across the 500 to 700 repertoires, a later analysis counted about 81 million unique TCR beta chains, some 11 million of which were shared by at least two donors. A nearest-neighbor algorithm error-corrected the raw reads and collapsed the reads into unique sequences, merging closely related sequences to remove PCR and sequencing errors. CDR3 sequences were aligned to IMGT reference sequences to assign V, D and J gene segments. Each retained sequence needed at least a six-nucleotide match to both a V gene segment and a J gene segment. Rearrangements were called productive when the CDR3 lacked stop codons and stayed in frame with V and J; all others were non-productive. CDR3 was defined by IMGT convention, running from the second conserved V-encoded cysteine to the conserved J-encoded phenylalanine. In an earlier analysis of more than 550 of the donors, sequences lacking an unambiguous match to a single V gene segment were excluded. In an earlier analysis of roughly 500 of the donors, V segments were called functional above 56.7% productive rearrangements and were called segregating when the between-donor standard deviation exceeded 5%. A statistical classification framework was built to diagnose cytomegalovirus status from the catalog of TCR beta chain sequences. In a later analysis, V and J genes were assigned by comparing TCR nucleotide sequences against IMGT/GENE-DB human TR gene sequences. In a later analysis, CDR3 sequences and most-parsimonious VDJ recombination scenarios were assigned using the TCRdist pipeline. In a later analysis, each TCR beta chain was defined by its CDR3 amino acid sequence together with its V-gene family, and reads lacking a unique V-gene family were excluded. In a later analysis, some 600 highly shared, low-generation-probability nucleotide sequences were removed to address suspected cross-contamination and a sequencing artifact. For each public chain, a later analysis derived a clonal expansion index from normalized ranks of inferred template counts within each repertoire. A later analysis computed generation probabilities with a VDJ recombination model fitted to out-of-frame rearrangements, and checked the results against IGoR. A later analysis scored TCR-TCR, TCR-HLA and TCR-CMV co-occurrence with hypergeometric tests, applying a repertoire-size bias correction to TCR pairs. A later analysis estimated false discovery rates by permuting HLA or CMV assignments 20 times. In a later analysis, co-occurring TCRs were grouped with DBSCAN, and TCRdist sequence similarity was added when clustering was performed within HLA-allele-positive subsets. Repertoires with fewer than 30,000 or more than 120,000 public chains were left out of co-occurrence clustering, as were five repertoires with anomalous nucleotide sharing. Imported from immuneACCESS, the table was reduced by TCRdb to in-frame sequences with V and J called. These copies leave out some clones; in studies compared against another copy, an unresolved V gene accounts for under half, and the cause of the remainder is not known. V and J calls and clone size are copied from that table; D and trimming were computed from the DNA. This sample lists 95,000 to 100,000 clones; about three quarters were detected once. The top ten clonotypes cover approximately 16% of the sample.

The cohort was made up of 500 to 850 healthy bone marrow donors. All cohort members were sampled while nominally healthy, although unrecorded immune exposures were likely present. The donor tested CMV seropositive, placing the donor among the 250 to 350 seropositive members of the cohort. Each donor provided a peripheral blood sample, and peripheral blood mononuclear cells were used for TCR beta sequencing. Genomic DNA extraction from the blood cell samples was performed with the Qiagen DNeasy Blood Extraction Kit. The chain couples TRBV7-3 to TRBJ2-2; the D gene cannot be named for sure. This sequence was found in a man in his sixties in good health and CMV-seropositive. Sequences were obtained from PBMCs. The encoded CDR3 is CASSLGLPDGELFF. The bases are TGTGCCAGCAGCTTAGGGCTACCAGACGGGGAGCTGTTTTTT.